The sequence of this TCR beta chain was determined in a study of PD-L1 blockade in urothelial cancer. Study-wide context: Treatment start was followed by blood analysis at 3 weeks (second dose) and again at 6 weeks. Overall study findings and caveats: Better survival was predicted by below-median pretreatment blood TCR clonality.

For this clone: The antigen remains undetermined.

This table comes from immunoSEQ multiplex PCR, and its TCRdb copy is limited to in-frame clones, with some not included. The repertoire has about 82,000 clones, 82% of them found once; the top ten carry more than 8%. The number of samples from each patient was between 1 and 8, taken pretreatment and on-treatment. This CDR3 contains 13 residues. Trimming removed 0 bases at V and 5 bases at J, with 6 bases between. CDR1 SGDLS and CDR2 YYNGEE come from the germline V gene. Sequencing used PBMCs, obtained around atezolizumab (anti-PD-L1) treatment. V gene TRBV9 combines with J gene TRBJ2-4, with D possibly TRBD1 on 6 matching bases. This receptor was taken from a man between 65 and 79 years old with urothelial cancer. The CDR3 is CASSVGTENIQYF. CDR3 in DNA: TGTGCCAGCAGCGTAGGGACAGAAAACATTCAGTACTTC.